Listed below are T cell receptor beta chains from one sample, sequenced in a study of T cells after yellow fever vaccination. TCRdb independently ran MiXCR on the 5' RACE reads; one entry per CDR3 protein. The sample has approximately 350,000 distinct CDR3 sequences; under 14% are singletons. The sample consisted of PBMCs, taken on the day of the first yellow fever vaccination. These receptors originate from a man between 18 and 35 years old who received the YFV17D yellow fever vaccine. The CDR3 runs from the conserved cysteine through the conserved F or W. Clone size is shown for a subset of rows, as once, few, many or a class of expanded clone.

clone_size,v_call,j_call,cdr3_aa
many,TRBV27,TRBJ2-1,CASSEAGEGFNEQFF
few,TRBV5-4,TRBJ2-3,CASSLGRADTQYF
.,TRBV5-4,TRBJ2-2,CASSLGTGATGELFF
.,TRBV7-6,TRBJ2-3,CASSLAREDTQYF
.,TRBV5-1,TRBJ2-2,CASSLDPGGSTGELFF
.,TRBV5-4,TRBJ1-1,CASSSGQGSRMNTEAFF
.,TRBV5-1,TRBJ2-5,CASRRIGGGQETQYF
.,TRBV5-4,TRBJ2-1,CASSLELYRGARNEQFF
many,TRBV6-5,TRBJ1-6,CASSYGGLSNSPLHF
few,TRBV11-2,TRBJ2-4,CASSLVLDIQYF
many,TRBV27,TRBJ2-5,CASSSLSLWTEKETQYF
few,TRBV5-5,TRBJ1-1,CASSPGQLEMNTEAFF
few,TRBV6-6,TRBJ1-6,CAIRGNNSPLHF
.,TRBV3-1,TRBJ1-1,CASTTGGLGTEAFF
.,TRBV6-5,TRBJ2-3,CASSYSRGDTQYF
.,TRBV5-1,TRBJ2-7,CASSLGRQVKDEQYF
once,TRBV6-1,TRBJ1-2,CASRVPDRGYGYTF
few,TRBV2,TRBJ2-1,CASSEVAGGEQFF
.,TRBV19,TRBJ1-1,CASSKSSTLNTEAFF
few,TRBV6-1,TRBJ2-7,CASRPTSGGTYEQYF
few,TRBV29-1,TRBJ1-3,CSVAGPGGNTIYF
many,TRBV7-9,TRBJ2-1,CASSTGGEQFF
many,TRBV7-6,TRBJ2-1,CASSPSTGDYYNEQFF
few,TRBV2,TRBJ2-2,CASSPGHANTGELFF
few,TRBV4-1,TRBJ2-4,CASSQERTASLTDKNIQYF
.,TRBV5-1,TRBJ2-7,CASSRSRGNSEQYF
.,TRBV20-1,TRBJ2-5,CSATTGGTGKTQYF
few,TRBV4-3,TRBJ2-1,CASSQGELQGEPEQFF
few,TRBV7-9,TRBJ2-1,CASSQLDRTGGDEQFF
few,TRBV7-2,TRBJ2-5,CASSLGGTSLPQYF
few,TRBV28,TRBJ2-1,CASSSPGGDGDEQFF
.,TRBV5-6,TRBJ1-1,CASSLVKRGLNTEAFF
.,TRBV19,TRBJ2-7,CASSVLWGRSYEQYF
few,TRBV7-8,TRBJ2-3,CASSLALSSGARGTQYF
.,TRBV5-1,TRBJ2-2,CASSLKAGGDTGELFF
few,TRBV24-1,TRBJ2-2,CATSDPVGSGIGELFF
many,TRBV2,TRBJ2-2,CASSSPGTGELFF
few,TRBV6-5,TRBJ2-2,CASSYRVSDTGELFF
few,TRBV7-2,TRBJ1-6,CASSLLHYSPLHF
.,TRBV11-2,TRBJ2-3,CASSLLGGLAGLTDTQYF
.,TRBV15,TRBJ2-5,CATSRGVSETQYF
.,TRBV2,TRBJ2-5,CASGYTGGSQYF
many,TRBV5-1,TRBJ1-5,CASRTGVGSNQPQHF
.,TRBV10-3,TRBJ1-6,CAISEQGIRSPLHF
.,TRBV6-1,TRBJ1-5,CASSEFKQGGRFHF
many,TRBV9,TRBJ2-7,CASSAGSGDEQYF
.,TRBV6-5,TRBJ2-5,CASSSLRGAGQETQYF
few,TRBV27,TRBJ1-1,CASSLQPPPVTEAFF
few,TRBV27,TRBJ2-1,CASATRDHYNEQFF
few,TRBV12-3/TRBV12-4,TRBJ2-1,CASSLRGFNEQFF